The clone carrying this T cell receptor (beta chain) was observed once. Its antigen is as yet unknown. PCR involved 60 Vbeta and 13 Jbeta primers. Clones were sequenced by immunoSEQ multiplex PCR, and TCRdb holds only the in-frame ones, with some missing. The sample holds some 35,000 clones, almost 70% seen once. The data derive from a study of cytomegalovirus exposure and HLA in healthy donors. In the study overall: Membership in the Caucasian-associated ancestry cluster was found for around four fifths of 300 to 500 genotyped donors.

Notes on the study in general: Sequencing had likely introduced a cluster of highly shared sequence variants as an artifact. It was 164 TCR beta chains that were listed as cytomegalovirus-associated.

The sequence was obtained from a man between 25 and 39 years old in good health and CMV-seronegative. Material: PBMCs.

CDR3 sequence (DNA): TGCGCCAGCAGCTTGTCTGGACAGGACATGCTGGGTGGAAACACCATATATTTT. It yields the protein CASSLSGQDMLGGNTIYF. This rearrangement joins TRBV5-1 to TRBJ1-3, with TRBD1 matching 7 bases. Per the germline V gene, CDR1 is SGHRS and CDR2 is YFSETQ. V shed 1 base and J 3 bases; nucleotides not matched to a gene: 13. CDR3 size: 18 residues.